Described below is a single T cell receptor beta chain sequence and its context. The antigen remains undetermined. Using immunoSEQ multiplex PCR, the repertoire was profiled, and TCRdb retains in-frame clones only, with some absent. There are approximately 300,000 clones in the sample; about 77% occur only once, and more than 6% lies in the top ten. The sample is drawn from a study of cytotoxic CD8 clonotypes in ibrutinib-treated CLL. Study-wide results and limits: Clonality rose at ibrutinib response and fell back toward baseline at progression.

Germline V gene sequence: CDR1 SGHAT, CDR2 FQDESV (reference sequence). Trimming took 5 bases from V and 8 from J, leaving 10 bases between them. The CDR3 contains 12 residues. The V gene is TRBV11-1, the J gene TRBJ2-1; D is unresolved. This receptor was obtained from a human donor with chronic lymphocytic leukemia. Source: PBMCs, taken before ibrutinib treatment. CDR3 residues: CASSEGDYEQFF. In DNA, the CDR3 is TGTGCCAGCAGCGAAGGAGATTATGAGCAGTTCTTC. The entire variable domain, with the rest obtained from reference TRBV11-1 and TRBJ2-1, is as follows: EAEVAQSPRYKITEKSQAVAFWCDPISGHATLYWYRQILGQGPELLVQFQDESVVDDSQLPKDRFSAERLKGVDSTLKIQPAELGDSAMYLCASSEGDYEQFFGPGTRLTVL.